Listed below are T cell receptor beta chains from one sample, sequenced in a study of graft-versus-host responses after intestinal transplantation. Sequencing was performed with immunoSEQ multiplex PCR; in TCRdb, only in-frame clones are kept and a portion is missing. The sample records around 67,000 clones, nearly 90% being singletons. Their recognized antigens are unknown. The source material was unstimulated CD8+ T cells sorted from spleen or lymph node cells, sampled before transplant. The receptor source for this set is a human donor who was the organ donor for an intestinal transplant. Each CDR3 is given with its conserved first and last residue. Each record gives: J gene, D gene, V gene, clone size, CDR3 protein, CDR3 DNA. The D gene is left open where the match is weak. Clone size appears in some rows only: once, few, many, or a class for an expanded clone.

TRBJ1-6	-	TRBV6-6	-	CASSVPPMGANSPLHF	TGTGCCAGCAGTGTCCCCCCGATGGGCGCGAATTCACCCCTCCACTTT
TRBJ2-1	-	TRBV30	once	CAWQDSFFYNEQFF	TGTGCCTGGCAAGACAGTTTCTTCTACAATGAGCAGTTCTTC
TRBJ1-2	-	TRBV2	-	CASRDIDITGYTF	TGTGCCAGCAGGGATATCGACATCACGGGCTACACCTTC
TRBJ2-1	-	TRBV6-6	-	CASSYMSAPQDEQFF	TGTGCCAGCAGTTACATGTCGGCTCCCCAGGATGAGCAGTTCTTC
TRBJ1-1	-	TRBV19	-	CASSIGTAQSTEAFF	TGTGCCAGTAGTATAGGGACAGCCCAGAGCACTGAAGCTTTCTTT
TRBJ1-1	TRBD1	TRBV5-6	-	CASSLIYRGSEAFF	TGTGCCAGCAGCTTGATTTACAGGGGGAGTGAAGCTTTCTTT
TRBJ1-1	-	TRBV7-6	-	CASSLAIGHHMNTEAFF	TGTGCCAGCAGCTTAGCAATAGGACACCACATGAACACTGAAGCTTTCTTT
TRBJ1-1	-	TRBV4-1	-	CASSQGQYLSRNTEAFF	TGCGCCAGCAGCCAGGGACAATACCTTTCCCGGAACACTGAAGCTTTCTTT
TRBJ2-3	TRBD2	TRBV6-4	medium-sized	CASSPTRTSGGGADTQYF	TGTGCCAGCAGCCCTACGAGGACTAGCGGGGGTGGTGCAGATACGCAGTATTTT
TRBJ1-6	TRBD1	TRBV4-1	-	CASSQGDRGYSPLHF	TGCGCCAGCAGCCAAGGGGACAGGGGGTACTCACCCCTCCACTTT
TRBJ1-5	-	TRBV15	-	CATRDSSNQPQHF	TGTGCCACCAGGGACAGTAGCAATCAGCCCCAGCATTTT
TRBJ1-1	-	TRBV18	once	CASSPRRRRNTEAFF	TGTGCCAGCTCACCAAGGAGGAGGCGGAACACTGAAGCTTTCTTT
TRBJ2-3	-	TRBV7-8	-	CASSLGGGHTQYF	TGTGCCAGCAGCTTAGGGGGGGGCCATACGCAGTATTTT
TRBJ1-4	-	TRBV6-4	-	CASSDSERGPLQEKLFF	TGTGCCAGCAGTGACTCGGAGCGGGGACCTCTTCAGGAAAAACTGTTTTTT
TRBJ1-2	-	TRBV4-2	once	CASSPLTGANYGYTF	TGTGCCAGCAGCCCATTGACAGGCGCTAACTATGGCTACACCTTC
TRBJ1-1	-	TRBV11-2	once	CASSLKSPVAEAFF	TGTGCCAGCAGCTTAAAATCACCGGTAGCTGAAGCTTTCTTT
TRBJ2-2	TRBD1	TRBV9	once	CASSVRGTGELFF	TGTGCCAGCAGCGTCAGGGGGACCGGGGAGCTGTTTTTT
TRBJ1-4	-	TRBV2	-	CASRFANEKLFF	TGTGCCAGCAGATTCGCGAATGAAAAACTGTTTTTT
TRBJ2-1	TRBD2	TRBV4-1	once	CASSQDWGGPYNEQFF	TGCGCCAGCAGCCAAGATTGGGGGGGACCCTACAATGAGCAGTTCTTC
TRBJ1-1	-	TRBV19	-	CASSWGLNTEAFF	TGTGCCAGTAGTTGGGGGCTGAACACTGAAGCTTTCTTT
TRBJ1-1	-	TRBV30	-	CAWGKDSEAFF	TGTGCCTGGGGAAAGGACAGCGAAGCTTTCTTT
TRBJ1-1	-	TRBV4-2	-	CASSLAPGQNTEAFF	TGTGCCAGCAGCCTTGCACCGGGACAAAACACTGAAGCTTTCTTT
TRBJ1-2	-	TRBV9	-	CASSSDRWRLYGYTF	TGTGCCAGCAGCTCCGACAGGTGGAGGCTCTATGGCTACACCTTC
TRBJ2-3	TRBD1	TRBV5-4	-	CASSSGTGHTDTQYF	TGTGCCAGCAGCTCCGGGACAGGGCACACAGATACGCAGTATTTT
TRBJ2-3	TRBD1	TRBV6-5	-	CASSTRTGPTDTQYF	TGTGCCAGCAGTACTAGGACAGGGCCCACAGATACGCAGTATTTT
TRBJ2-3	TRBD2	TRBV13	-	CASSLAGLAGTSTDTQYF	TGTGCCAGCAGCTTAGCCGGACTAGCGGGGACTAGCACAGATACGCAGTATTTT
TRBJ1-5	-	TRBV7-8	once	CASSPEGRFPPQHF	TGTGCCAGCAGCCCAGAGGGGAGGTTTCCACCCCAGCATTTT
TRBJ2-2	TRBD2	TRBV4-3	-	CASSQSGGTSINAGELFF	TGCGCCAGCAGCCAATCCGGCGGGACTAGTATCAATGCCGGGGAGCTGTTTTTT
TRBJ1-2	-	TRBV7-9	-	CASSLYSELPYGYTF	TGTGCCAGCAGCTTATATAGCGAGCTCCCCTATGGCTACACCTTC
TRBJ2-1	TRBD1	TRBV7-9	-	CASSLARTGAYNEQFF	TGTGCCAGCAGCTTAGCTAGGACAGGGGCCTACAATGAGCAGTTCTTC
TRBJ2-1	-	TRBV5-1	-	CASSLSSSGNEQFF	TGCGCCAGCAGCTTGTCGAGTTCGGGCAATGAGCAGTTCTTC
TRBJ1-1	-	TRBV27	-	CASSSTKQGWTEAFF	TGTGCCAGCAGTTCAACCAAACAGGGATGGACTGAAGCTTTCTTT
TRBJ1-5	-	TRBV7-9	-	CASSLTREDQPQHF	TGTGCCAGCAGCTTAACCAGGGAGGATCAGCCCCAGCATTTT
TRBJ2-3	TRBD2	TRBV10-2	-	CASSGLAGTDQYF	TGCGCCAGCAGTGGACTAGCGGGCACGGATCAGTATTTT
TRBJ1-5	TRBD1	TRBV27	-	CASRWTGGGQPQHF	TGTGCCAGCAGATGGACAGGGGGCGGTCAGCCCCAGCATTTT
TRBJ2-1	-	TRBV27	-	CASRIADNTYNEQFF	TGTGCCAGCAGAATAGCGGATAATACCTACAATGAGCAGTTCTTC
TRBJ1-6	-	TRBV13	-	CASSTPGDYNSPLHF	TGTGCCAGCAGCACTCCAGGTGACTATAATTCACCCCTCCACTTT
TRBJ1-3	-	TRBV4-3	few	CASSQVRTVSTIYF	TGCGCCAGCAGCCAAGTGAGGACAGTGAGCACCATATATTTT
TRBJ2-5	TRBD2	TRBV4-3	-	CASSQRTSGGKTQYF	TGCGCCAGCAGCCAAAGGACTAGCGGGGGGAAGACCCAGTACTTC